Below are 23 T cell receptor beta chains sequenced from a single sample in a study of shared clonotypes between healthy human individuals. Only CD45RO-negative cells positively selected for CCR7 counted as naive CD8 cells, so terminally differentiated effector memory CD45RA+ cells were excluded. Clones were read by immunoSEQ multiplex PCR, and TCRdb kept only the in-frame ones, dropping some. The sample contains around 1.9 million clones, about 93% of which appear only once. Sequenced input: naive CD8+ T cells from PBMCs. The receptors here all came from a young man in good health. Some clones in this sample may be carry-over from other donors' samples.

The rearrangement uses TRBV7-9 and TRBJ2-3; D possibly matches TRBD1 or TRBD2 (5 bases each). The length of the CDR3 is 15 residues. Looked up from germline, CDR1 is SEHNR and CDR2 is FQNEAQ (reference sequence). V was pared by 5 bases and J by 2 bases, with 14 bases between. CDR3 coding DNA: TGTGCCAGCAGCCACTGGGACCGCGACACAGATACGCAGTATTTT. This encodes CASSHWDRDTDTQYF.

As concerns this clone: Because the CDR3's place on the DNA is in doubt, the DNA is left out and the CDR3 is given as listed by TCRdb. The V gene is TRBV2, the J gene TRBJ2-3. The CDR3 adds up to 15 amino acids, both ends counted. Germline V CDR1 and CDR2: SNHLY, FYNNEI. CDR3 in amino acids: CASILGSSSTDTQYF.

Turning to this clone: The junction does not match germline at one end; this may be a read error. At the DNA level, this CDR3 is encoded by other sequences in the same sample as well. The chain joins TRBV6-5 to TRBJ2-7; no firm D call. Germline V gene data show CDR1 as MNHEY and CDR2 as SVGAGI. CDR3 length: 15 amino acids. Here the CDR3 DNA reads TGCGCCAGCAGTTACTCGATTGCAGTAGACTACGAGCAGTACTTC. This codes for CASSYSIAVDYEQYF.

The chain combines TRBV16 with TRBJ2-1, with 7 bases matching TRBD2. Germline CDR1 and CDR2: KGHSY and FQNENV. The CDR3 extends over 16 amino acids. V lost 2 bases, J lost 4 bases, and 8 bases stayed unmatched. The CDR3 sequence is CASSQTASGEYNEQFF. The CDR3 DNA reads as TGTGCCAGCAGCCAAACAGCTAGCGGAGAGTACAATGAGCAGTTCTTC.

The chain couples TRBV30 to TRBJ2-5; D is uncertain. The DNA end is a closer match to TRBJ2-7, so the J assignment may be wrong. The germline V gene encodes CDR1 GTSNPN and CDR2 SVGIG (reference sequence). The CDR3 is made up of 11 amino acids. The CDR3 DNA reads TGTGCCTGGTCGAACACCTACGAGCAGTACTTC. This codes for CAWSNTYEQYF.

The V and J genes are TRBV6-6 and TRBJ2-3; TRBD2 matches at 9 bases. After removal of 1 base from V and 8 bases from J, the junction contained 10 bases not matched to a gene. The CDR3 is made up of 16 amino acids. Looked up from germline, CDR1 is MNHNY and CDR2 is SVGAGI (reference sequence). CDR3 protein: CASSYLPGLALLTQYF. The CDR3, as DNA: TGTGCCAGCAGTTACTTACCGGGACTAGCTTTACTTACGCAGTATTTT.

As regards this clone: This sample includes further DNA sequences coding for the same CDR3. J is TRBJ2-7 and V is TRBV7-9; 10 nucleotides align to TRBD2. V lost 1 base and J lost 3; bases outside the gene matches: 3. The germline V gene encodes CDR1 SEHNR and CDR2 FQNEAQ (reference sequence). This CDR3 has 15 amino acids. CDR3 in DNA: TGTGCCAGCAGCTTAGTAGGACTAGCGGACTACGAGCAGTACTTC. This sequence encodes CASSLVGLADYEQYF.

The rearrangement uses TRBV30 and TRBJ2-1; D is possibly TRBD1 (6 bases). Trimming removed 0 bases at V and 12 bases at J, with 12 bases between. This CDR3 has 12 residues. Germline V gene lookup returns CDR1 GTSNPN and CDR2 SVGIG (reference sequence). The CDR3 spells CAWSVPVTGQFF. DNA for the CDR3: TGTGCCTGGAGTGTACCGGTGACAGGGCAGTTCTTC. The full variable domain, rest sourced from reference TRBV30 and TRBJ2-1, is SQTIHQWPATLVQPVGSPLSLECTVEGTSNPNLYWYRQAAGRGLQLLFYSVGIGQISSEVPQNLSASRPQDRQFILSSKKLLLSDSGFYLCAWSVPVTGQFFGPGTRLTVL.

The chain carries TRBV5-6 and TRBJ1-2; D gene unclear. The length of the CDR3 is 14 residues. V gave up 0 bases and J gave up 4 bases, with 10 bases separating them. Germline V gene lookup returns CDR1 SGHDT and CDR2 YYEEEE. In DNA form, the CDR3 reads TGTGCCAGCAGCTTGGGAGATGCAGCCTATGGCTACACCTTC. This translates into CASSLGDAAYGYTF.

In regard to this clone: Other DNA sequences in the sample encode the same CDR3. The V call is TRBV9, the J call TRBJ2-7, with TRBD1 identical over 7 bases. The trim removed 0 bases at V and 0 bases at J, leaving 3 bases unmatched. The CDR3 extends over 15 amino acids. Germline V lookup: CDR1 SGDLS, CDR2 YYNGEE. The CDR3 spells CASSVEGQSSYEQYF. The CDR3 nucleotides read TGTGCCAGCAGCGTAGAGGGACAGAGCTCCTACGAGCAGTACTTC.

The chain has TRBV27 and TRBJ2-3; no definite D call. Per germline, CDR1 MNHEY and CDR2 SMNVEV (reference sequence). V was cut by 3 bases and J by 2 bases, with 6 bases left in between. This CDR3 has 13 amino acids. This chain's CDR3 is CASSLTLTDTQYF. CDR3 bases: TGTGCCAGCAGTTTGACCCTCACAGATACGCAGTATTTT.

The V gene is TRBV4-1, the J gene TRBJ2-7, with a tentative D call TRBD1 (5 bases). This CDR3 is 15 amino acids long. The germline gives CDR1 MGHRA, CDR2 YSYEKL. Trimming removed 3 bases at V and 1 base at J, with 13 bases between. The CDR3: CASSQGLDHSYEQYF. In nucleotides, the CDR3 is TGCGCCAGCAGCCAGGGGCTAGACCATTCCTACGAGCAGTACTTC.

Details on this clone: Other DNA variants within this sample encode the same CDR3. The V and J genes are TRBV7-9 and TRBJ1-2; D is possibly TRBD1 (6 bases). The V end lost 5 bases, the J end lost 4 bases, and 8 bases lay between the germline ends. The CDR3 is made up of 12 amino acids. Germline CDR1 reads SEHNR; CDR2 reads FQNEAQ (reference sequence). The CDR3 sequence is CASSQGPYGYTF. The CDR3 DNA reads TGTGCCAGCAGCCAGGGGCCCTATGGCTACACCTTC.

The chain is built from TRBV9 and TRBJ2-5, with TRBD2 matching over 11 bases. The germline V gene has CDR1 SGDLS and CDR2 YYNGEE. V trimming: 4 bases; J trimming: 2 bases; junction bases outside the gene matches: 7. The CDR3 sequence is 16 residues long. CDR3 loop: CASSTSGRAKQETQYF. CDR3 DNA sequence: TGTGCCAGCAGCACTAGCGGGAGAGCGAAGCAAGAGACCCAGTACTTC. The full variable domain, completed using reference TRBV9 and TRBJ2-5, is DSGVTQTPKHLITATGQRVTLRCSPRSGDLSVYWYQQSLDQGLQFLIQYYNGEERAKGNILERFSAQQFPDLHSELNLSSLELGDSALYFCASSTSGRAKQETQYFGPGTRLLVL.

The V and J genes are TRBV29-1 and TRBJ2-7; 7 bases are a match to TRBD1. The CDR3 is 14 amino acids. The germline V gene has CDR1 SQVTM and CDR2 ANQGSEA. V lost 4 bases and J lost 2; bases outside the gene matches: 8. This CDR3 is CSVARTGQAYEQYF. DNA for the CDR3: TGCAGCGTTGCACGAACAGGACAGGCCTACGAGCAGTACTTC.

This clone has just one count. This chain connects TRBV11-1 to TRBJ2-1; 7 nucleotides line up with TRBD2. The CDR3 has 15 amino acids. Germline V gene lookup returns CDR1 SGHAT and CDR2 FQDESV (reference sequence). J was trimmed by 3 bases and V by 6 bases; bases with no gene match: 8. CDR3 DNA: TGTGCCAGCAGTATAATGGGGGGGTTCTACAATGAGCAGTTCTTC. It translates to CASSIMGGFYNEQFF.

This clone was recorded once. In DNA form, the CDR3 reads TGTGCCAGCAGCTTAGGGGTAGCGGGAGCAGAGACCCAGTACTTC. The encoded protein is CASSLGVAGAETQYF. This rearrangement joins TRBV7-9 to TRBJ2-5, with TRBD2 matching 9 bases. Per the germline V gene, CDR1 is SEHNR and CDR2 is FQNEAQ (reference sequence). V lost 1 base to trimming and J lost 4 bases; unmatched junction nucleotides: 4. The CDR3 covers 15 residues.

The CDR3, as DNA: TGTGCCAGCAGTTTATCGTTAGCGGGAGTCCTCAATGAGCAGTTCTTC. It codes for CASSLSLAGVLNEQFF. The chain combines TRBV27 with TRBJ2-1; 9 nucleotides match TRBD2. Germline lookup yields CDR1 MNHEY and CDR2 SMNVEV (reference sequence). The trim removed 0 bases at V and 6 bases at J, leaving 6 bases unmatched. The CDR3 is made up of 16 amino acids.

J is TRBJ2-3 and V is TRBV6-5; D is unclear. The germline CDR1 and CDR2 sequences are MNHEY and SVGAGI. V was clipped by 2 bases and J by 1 base, with 4 bases between them. The length of the CDR3 is 13 residues. DNA for the CDR3: TGTGCCAGCAGTTACGACCGCACAGATACGCAGTATTTT. Translating it yields CASSYDRTDTQYF.

This chain uses TRBV13 with TRBJ1-1, with D uncertain. The V and J ends lost 5 bases and 7 bases respectively, with 5 bases between them. Germline CDR1 is PRHDT and CDR2 is FYEKMQ (reference sequence). The CDR3 has 10 residues. This CDR3 reads CASSVNEAFF. The CDR3 nucleotides read TGTGCCAGCAGCGTCAATGAAGCTTTCTTT.

This chain uses TRBV9 with TRBJ1-1; D perhaps matches TRBD1 (6 bases). The CDR3 consists of 13 residues. Trimming cost V 6 bases and J 4 bases, with 13 bases left between them. Germline values: CDR1 SGDLS, CDR2 YYNGEE. The CDR3, as DNA: TGTGCCAGCACCCCTGGCAGGGGCACTGAAGCTTTCTTT. Amino acid sequence: CASTPGRGTEAFF.

This clone was counted a single time. The genes are TRBV10-3 and TRBJ2-3; D is undetermined. CDR3 length equals 13 residues. V lost 7 bases and J lost 0, with 8 bases in between. The germline gives CDR1 ENHRY, CDR2 SYGVKD. The CDR3: CAIKDTSTDTQYF. In DNA, the CDR3 is TGTGCCATCAAAGACACTAGCACAGATACGCAGTATTTT.

CDR3: CASSLPPDETEAFF. CDR3 coding DNA: TGTGCCAGCAGCTTACCCCCCGACGAGACTGAAGCTTTCTTT. The gene calls are TRBV7-2 and TRBJ1-1; D unclear. The CDR3 is made up of 14 amino acids. The germline V gene has CDR1 SGHTA and CDR2 FQGNSA. The V gene lost 2 bases and the J gene lost 5 bases, with 12 bases spanning the gap.